Listed here are 27 T cell receptor beta chains from one sample, sequenced in a study of blood T cell repertoires in COVID-19. TCRdb keeps only in-frame clones here, not all; method: immunoSEQ multiplex PCR. The sample holds some 150,000 clones, around four fifths seen once. Sequenced sample: peripheral blood. These receptors all come from a woman between 40 and 50 years old with active or convalescent COVID-19.

Note on this clone: One junction end disagrees with the germline gene, perhaps due to a read error. CDR3 protein: CASSPLVSNEQFF. In DNA form, the CDR3 reads TGTGCTAGCAGCCCTCTCGTGTCCAATGAGCAGTTCTTC. The gene calls are TRBV7-7 and TRBJ2-1; D uncertain. There are 13 residues in the CDR3. Germline values: CDR1 SSHAT, CDR2 FNYEAQ (reference sequence).

The chain joins TRBV29-1 to TRBJ1-4; 10 bases are a match to TRBD1. Germline CDR1 is SQVTM and CDR2 is ANQGSEA. The CDR3 is 13 residues long. J gave up 5 bases and V 7 bases, and 4 bases lay outside the gene matches. CDR3 amino acids: CSASGQGNEKLFF. The CDR3 coding sequence is TGCAGCGCGTCGGGACAGGGGAATGAAAAACTGTTTTTT.

This clone was seen repeatedly, ten times or more. The V call is TRBV2, the J call TRBJ2-4; tentatively, D is TRBD1 (6 bases). V lost 4 bases, J lost 8 bases, and 15 bases lay in between. CDR1 and CDR2 (germline): SNHLY, FYNNEI. The CDR3 is 14 residues long. CDR3 region: CASSVGQGIDIQYF. The DNA of the CDR3 is TGTGCCAGCAGTGTAGGGCAGGGGATTGACATTCAGTACTTC.

A single count supports this clone. This chain uses TRBV7-2 with TRBJ1-2, with D perhaps TRBD1 (6 bases). Trimming removed 1 base at V and 4 bases at J, with 10 bases between. Germline loops: CDR1 SGHTA, CDR2 FQGNSA. The CDR3 contains 14 residues. The CDR3 DNA follows: TGTGCCAGCAGCTTAGGGGGACAACCCTATGGCTACACCTTC. Its translation: CASSLGGQPYGYTF.

The rearrangement joins TRBV24-1 to TRBJ2-2, with D tentatively TRBD1 (6 bases). V was trimmed by 1 base and J by 2 bases, leaving 16 bases between them. The CDR3 is 18 residues long. Germline CDR1 and CDR2: KGHDR and SFDVKD. For the CDR3, the DNA is TGTGCCACCAGTGATTTACCACCGGGACACGGAAACACCGGGGAGCTGTTTTTT. Translated: CATSDLPPGHGNTGELFF.

This clone was counted only a few times. This specimen includes other DNA sequences encoding the same CDR3. The V gene is TRBV19, the J gene TRBJ2-1, with 9 positions matching TRBD2. The CDR3 length is 16 residues. CDR1 LNHDA and CDR2 SQIVND come from the germline V gene (reference sequence). V gave up 0 bases and J gave up 6 bases; unmatched junction bases: 6. This CDR3 is CASSIDGGRAPNEQFF. In DNA, the CDR3 is TGTGCCAGTAGTATAGACGGCGGGAGGGCCCCCAATGAGCAGTTCTTC. The full variable domain, in which reference TRBV19 and TRBJ2-1 provide the parts outside the CDR3, is DGGITQSPKYLFRKEGQNVTLSCEQNLNHDAMYWYRQDPGQGLRLIYYSQIVNDFQKGDIAEGYSVSREKKESFPLTVTSAQKNPTAFYLCASSIDGGRAPNEQFFGPGTRLTVL.

This chain connects TRBV2 to TRBJ1-6, with 9 positions matching TRBD1. Germline trimming cut 7 bases from V and 7 bases from J; bases unmatched to any gene: 8. CDR1 and CDR2 (germline): SNHLY, FYNNEI. This CDR3 is 15 amino acids long. CDR3 nucleotide sequence: TGTGCCAGCAACCCGGGGACAGGGAGAAATTCACCCCTCCACTTT. This codes for CASNPGTGRNSPLHF.

The chain has TRBV29-1 and TRBJ1-4; D gene unclear. The CDR3 loop spans 16 amino acids. The germline V gene has CDR1 SQVTM and CDR2 ANQGSEA. Trimming shortened V by 4 bases and J by 0 bases, and 15 bases separated the two germline ends. CDR3 sequence reads: CSVGPQYGTTNEKLFF. In nucleotides, the CDR3 is TGCAGCGTTGGGCCACAGTACGGTACAACTAATGAAAAACTGTTTTTT.

This clone was detected only once. CDR3 bases: TGTGCCAGCAGTGACTCTGTGGGCTATAGCAATCAGCCCCAGCATTTT. Translating it yields CASSDSVGYSNQPQHF. V usage is TRBV6-4 and J usage is TRBJ1-5; no clear D gene. The ends were cut back, 0 bases at V and 0 bases at J, with 9 bases in the middle. The CDR3 spans 16 residues. The germline CDR1 and CDR2 sequences are MRHNA and SNTAGT.

The chain employs TRBV5-1 and TRBJ1-2; TRBD1 aligns across 10 bases. Germline CDR1 is SGHRS and CDR2 is YFSETQ. The CDR3 consists of 13 residues. Trimming at V came to 5 bases and at J to 6 bases, leaving 4 bases not matched to a gene. Here the CDR3 reads CASSTTGGDGYTF. The CDR3 bases are TGCGCCAGCAGTACGACAGGGGGCGATGGCTACACCTTC.

The chain couples TRBV7-2 to TRBJ2-7; TRBD2 matches 14 bases. Germline values: CDR1 SGHTA, CDR2 FQGNSA. Trimming took 5 bases from V and 4 from J; bases not matched to a gene: 7. The CDR3 is 16 amino acids. Here the CDR3 reads CASSIGTSGRRYEQYF. Here the CDR3 DNA reads TGTGCCAGCAGCATTGGGACTAGCGGGAGAAGATACGAGCAGTACTTC.

The chain combines TRBV30 with TRBJ1-3, with D hard to call. This CDR3 has 13 residues. The V end lost 5 bases, the J end lost 3 bases, and 11 bases lay between the germline ends. Germline loops: CDR1 GTSNPN, CDR2 SVGIG (reference sequence). CDR3 region: CAWGGPSGNTIYF. The CDR3 DNA reads as TGTGCCTGGGGAGGCCCCAGTGGAAACACCATATATTTT.

This clone was found a few times. In nucleotides, the CDR3 is TGTGCCAGTAGTAGGTTGGGACAGGCGAGTGAAAAACTGTTTTTT. Protein product: CASSRLGQASEKLFF. The chain employs TRBV19 and TRBJ1-4; 8 bases agree with TRBD1. The CDR3 consists of 15 residues. The V gene's germline CDR1 is LNHDA and CDR2 SQIVND (reference sequence). The ends lost 4 bases at V and 7 bases at J; junction bases unmatched: 8.

This chain uses TRBV28 with TRBJ1-1, with D possibly matching TRBD1 (5 bases). Trimming took off 7 bases at V and 0 bases at J, with 9 bases between the two ends. CDR3 length: 13 residues. Germline values: CDR1 MDHEN, CDR2 SYDVKM. Here the CDR3 reads CASTTAMNTEAFF. CDR3 DNA: TGTGCCAGCACGACAGCGATGAACACTGAAGCTTTCTTT.

The V gene is TRBV27, the J gene TRBJ1-1, with TRBD1 as a possible D gene (5 bases). The CDR3 consists of 14 residues. Per the germline V gene, CDR1 is MNHEY and CDR2 is SMNVEV (reference sequence). The germline V and J ends were trimmed by 3 bases and 2 bases, with 10 bases remaining between them. In nucleotides, the CDR3 is TGTGCCAGCAGTTTTGCAGGGCGAAACACTGAAGCTTTCTTT. Its protein product is CASSFAGRNTEAFF.

The chain links TRBV15 to TRBJ1-2, with TRBD1 matching 9 bases. Germline V gives CDR1 LNHNV, CDR2 YYDKDF (reference sequence). The junction had 13 bases not matched to a gene; V was cut back by 0 bases and J by 8 bases. The CDR3 has 17 residues. The CDR3: CATSRDLSYGTGNGYTF. The CDR3, as DNA: TGTGCCACCAGCAGAGATTTGTCCTATGGGACAGGGAACGGCTACACCTTC.

The table lists this clone with a count of one. It is likely a read error: a sequence one base away is far more abundant. V usage is TRBV5-4 and J usage is TRBJ1-1, with D perhaps matching TRBD1 (6 bases). The CDR3 is 14 residues long. V was shortened by 0 bases and J by 1 base, with 7 bases between the two germline ends. Germline values: CDR1 SGHNT, CDR2 YYREEE (reference sequence). CDR3 amino acids: CASSLVGANTEAFF. CDR3 bases: TGTGCCAGCAGCTTGGTGGGGGCGAACACTGAAGCTTTCTTT.

The CDR3 DNA reads as TGTGCCAGCAGCTTAGCGAAGGCGGCGGGACTAGTGAGGGACAATGAGCAGTTCTTC. The encoded protein is CASSLAKAAGLVRDNEQFF. The chain combines TRBV7-9 with TRBJ2-1; 8 nucleotides align to TRBD2. There are 19 residues in the CDR3. The germline gives CDR1 SEHNR, CDR2 FQNEAQ (reference sequence). V was pared by 0 bases and J by 5 bases, with 15 bases of the junction left unmatched.

The chain recombines TRBV5-1 with TRBJ2-2, with 9 bases fitting TRBD1. Germline V gene data show CDR1 as SGHRS and CDR2 as YFSETQ. This CDR3 has 16 residues. With 4 bases clipped from V and 5 bases from J, the junction kept 9 bases outside the gene matches. The CDR3 loop reads CASSPGTGIRTGELFF. CDR3 sequence (DNA): TGCGCCAGCAGCCCGGGGACAGGGATACGAACCGGGGAGCTGTTTTTT.

The chain joins TRBV29-1 to TRBJ1-3; 9 bases are shared with TRBD1. The junction had 6 bases not matched to a gene; V was cut back by 5 bases and J by 7 bases. Germline CDR1 reads SQVTM; CDR2 reads ANQGSEA. The length of the CDR3 is 13 residues. The DNA of the CDR3 is TGCAGCGTTTCCGGGACAGGGAGGAACACCATATATTTT. Protein product: CSVSGTGRNTIYF.

The chain combines TRBV14 with TRBJ1-2; the match to TRBD1 covers 9 bases. V trimming: 2 bases; J trimming: 2 bases; junction bases outside the gene matches: 9. The CDR3 runs 17 residues. CDR1 is SGHDN and CDR2 is FVKESK in the germline V gene. The CDR3 nucleotides read TGTGCCAGCAGCCAATTAGCCTGGACAGGGGAAAACTATGGCTACACCTTC. Amino acids: CASSQLAWTGENYGYTF.

The rearrangement uses TRBV5-4 and TRBJ1-1, with 7 nucleotides matching TRBD1. This CDR3 contains 14 residues. The V and J ends lost 4 bases and 1 base, in that order; junction bases with no gene match: 4. Germline-derived CDR1 and CDR2 are SGHNT and YYREEE (reference sequence). In DNA form, the CDR3 reads TGTGCCAGCAGCCCGGGACAGAGGAACACTGAAGCTTTCTTT. Its protein is CASSPGQRNTEAFF.

The chain carries TRBV4-1 and TRBJ1-5; D gene uncertain. V lost 0 bases to trimming and J lost 5 bases, with 20 bases between them. The CDR3 is made up of 18 amino acids. CDR1 and CDR2 from the germline V gene are MGHRA and YSYEKL. CDR3 DNA: TGCGCCAGCAGCCAAGATGGTGGAGGCTCCGGCTTCTATCAGCCCCAGCATTTT. Translating it yields CASSQDGGGSGFYQPQHF.

The J gene is TRBJ2-1, the V gene TRBV5-1; possible D gene TRBD1, 5 bases. V lost 1 base, J lost 8 bases, and 13 bases lay in between. Germline CDR1 is SGHRS and CDR2 is YFSETQ. The length of the CDR3 is 14 residues. DNA of the CDR3: TGCGCCAGCAGCTTGATGGACCAGGGCGATGAGCAGTTCTTC. This gives the protein CASSLMDQGDEQFF.

The genes are TRBV18 and TRBJ2-1; D is perhaps TRBD2 (7 bases). Trimming shortened V by 0 bases and J by 3 bases, and 18 bases separated the two germline ends. This CDR3 has 18 residues. The germline V gene encodes CDR1 KGHSH and CDR2 LQKENI. The CDR3 DNA is TGTGCCAGCTCACCACCGATGCGGGGGCCTAGCTTCTACAATGAGCAGTTCTTC. It encodes CASSPPMRGPSFYNEQFF.

This chain connects TRBV7-2 to TRBJ1-6; 9 bases are shared with TRBD1. Looked up from germline, CDR1 is SGHTA and CDR2 is FQGNSA. CDR3 length: 16 amino acids. V trimming: 3 bases; J trimming: 8 bases; junction bases outside the gene matches: 8. CDR3 protein: CASSFTGTGPHSPLHF. In DNA form, the CDR3 reads TGTGCCAGCAGCTTTACCGGGACAGGGCCCCATTCACCCCTCCACTTT.

This sequence joins TRBV13 and TRBJ1-1; D uncertain. Germline CDR1 reads PRHDT; CDR2 reads FYEKMQ (reference sequence). Between the trimmed V and J ends, which lost 0 bases and 2 bases, there was a span of 13 bases. The CDR3 is 16 amino acids. Here the CDR3 DNA reads TGTGCCAGCAGCTTAGGGGTCGGAGGGCATAACACTGAAGCTTTCTTT. The encoded protein is CASSLGVGGHNTEAFF.